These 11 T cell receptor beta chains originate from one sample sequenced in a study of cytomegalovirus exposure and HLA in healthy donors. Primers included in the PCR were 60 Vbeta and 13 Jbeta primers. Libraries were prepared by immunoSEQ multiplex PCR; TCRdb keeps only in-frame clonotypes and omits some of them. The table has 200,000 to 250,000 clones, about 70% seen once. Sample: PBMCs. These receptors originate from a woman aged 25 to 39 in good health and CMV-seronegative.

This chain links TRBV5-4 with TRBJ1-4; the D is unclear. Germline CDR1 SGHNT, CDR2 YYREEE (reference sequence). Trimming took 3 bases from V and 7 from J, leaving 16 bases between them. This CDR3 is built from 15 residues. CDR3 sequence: CASSSTRGATEKLFF. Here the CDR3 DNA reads TGTGCCAGCAGCTCGACTCGTGGTGCCACTGAAAAACTGTTTTTT.

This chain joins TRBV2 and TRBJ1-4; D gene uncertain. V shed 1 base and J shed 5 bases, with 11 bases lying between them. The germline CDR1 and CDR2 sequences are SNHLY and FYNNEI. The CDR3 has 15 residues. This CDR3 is CASSEGFGTNEKLFF. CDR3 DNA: TGTGCCAGCAGTGAAGGGTTTGGCACAAATGAAAAACTGTTTTTT.

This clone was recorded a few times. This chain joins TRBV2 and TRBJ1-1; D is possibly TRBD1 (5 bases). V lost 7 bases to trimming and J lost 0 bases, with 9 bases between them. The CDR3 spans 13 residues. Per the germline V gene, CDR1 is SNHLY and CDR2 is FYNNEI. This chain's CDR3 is CASKGDMNTEAFF. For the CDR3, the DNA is TGTGCCAGCAAAGGGGATATGAACACTGAAGCTTTCTTT.

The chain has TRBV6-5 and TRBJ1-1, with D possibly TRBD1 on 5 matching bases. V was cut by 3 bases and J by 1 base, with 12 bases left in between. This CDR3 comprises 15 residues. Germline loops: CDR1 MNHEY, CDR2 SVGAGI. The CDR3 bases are TGTGCCAGCAGTTATGACAGTTTGAGGAACACTGAAGCTTTCTTT. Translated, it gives CASSYDSLRNTEAFF.

The CDR3 nucleotides read TGTGCCAGCAGCTTACATAGCAATCAGCCCCAGCATTTT. Translated: CASSLHSNQPQHF. The rearrangement links TRBV11-2 to TRBJ1-5; no definite D call. Germline loops: CDR1 SGHAT, CDR2 FQNNGV. This CDR3 spans 13 amino acids. The ends were cut back, 2 bases at V and 0 bases at J, with 2 bases in the middle.

The CDR3 bases are TGTGCCAGCAGCTTGGGGGGCAGGGGTGATCAGCCCCAGCATTTT. As protein: CASSLGGRGDQPQHF. The chain links TRBV5-6 to TRBJ1-5, with D perhaps TRBD1 (6 bases). This CDR3 region has 15 residues. The germline V and J ends were trimmed by 0 bases and 5 bases, with 12 bases remaining between them. Germline V CDR1 and CDR2: SGHDT, YYEEEE.

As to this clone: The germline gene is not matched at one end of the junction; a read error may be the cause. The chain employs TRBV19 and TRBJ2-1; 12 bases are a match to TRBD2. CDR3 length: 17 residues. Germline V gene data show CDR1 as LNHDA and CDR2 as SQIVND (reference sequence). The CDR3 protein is CVSSISWTSGEVNEQFF. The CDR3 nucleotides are TGTGTCAGTAGTATATCATGGACTAGCGGGGAAGTGAATGAGCAGTTCTTC.

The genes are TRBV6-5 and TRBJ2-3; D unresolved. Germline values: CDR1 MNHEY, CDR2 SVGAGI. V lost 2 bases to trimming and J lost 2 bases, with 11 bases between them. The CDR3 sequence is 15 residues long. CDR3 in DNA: TGTGCCAGCAGTTACACCGGGTCCTACACAGATACGCAGTATTTT. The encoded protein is CASSYTGSYTDTQYF.

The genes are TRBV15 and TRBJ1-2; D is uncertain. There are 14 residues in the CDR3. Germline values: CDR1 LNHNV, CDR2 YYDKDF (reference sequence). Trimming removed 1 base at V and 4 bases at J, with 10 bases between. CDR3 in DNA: TGTGCCACCAGCAGAGGCCCGAACTTCTATGGCTACACCTTC. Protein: CATSRGPNFYGYTF.

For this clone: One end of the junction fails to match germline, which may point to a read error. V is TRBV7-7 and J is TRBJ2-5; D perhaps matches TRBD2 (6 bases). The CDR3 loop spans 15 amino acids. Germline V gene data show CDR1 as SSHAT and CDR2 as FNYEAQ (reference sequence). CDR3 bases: TGTGCTAGCAGCCCACGGGACTTTGGGGGGGAGACCCAGTACTTC. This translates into CASSPRDFGGETQYF.

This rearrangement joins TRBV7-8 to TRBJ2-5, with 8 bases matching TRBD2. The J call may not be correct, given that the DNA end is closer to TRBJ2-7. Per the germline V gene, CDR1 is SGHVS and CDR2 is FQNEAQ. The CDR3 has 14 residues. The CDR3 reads CASRRGGYADEQYF. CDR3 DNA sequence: TGTGCCAGCAGACGGGGGGGTTATGCCGACGAGCAGTACTTC.